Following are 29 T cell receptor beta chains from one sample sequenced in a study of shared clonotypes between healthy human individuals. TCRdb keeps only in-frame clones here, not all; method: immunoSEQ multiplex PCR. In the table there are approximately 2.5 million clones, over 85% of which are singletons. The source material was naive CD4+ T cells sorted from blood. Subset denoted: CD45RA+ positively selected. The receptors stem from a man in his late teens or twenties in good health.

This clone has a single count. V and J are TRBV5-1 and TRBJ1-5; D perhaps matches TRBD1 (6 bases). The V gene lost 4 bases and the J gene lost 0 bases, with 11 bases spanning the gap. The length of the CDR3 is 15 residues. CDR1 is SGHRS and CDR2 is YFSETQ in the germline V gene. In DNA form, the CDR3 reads TGCGCCAGCAGCCCGGGGGGCTATAGCAATCAGCCCCAGCATTTT. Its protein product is CASSPGGYSNQPQHF.

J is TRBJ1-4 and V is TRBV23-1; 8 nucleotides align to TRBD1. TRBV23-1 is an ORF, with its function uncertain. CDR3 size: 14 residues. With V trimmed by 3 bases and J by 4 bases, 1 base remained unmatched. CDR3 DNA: TGCGCCAGCAGTCAGGACAGGGTTAATGAAAAACTGTTTTTT. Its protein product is CASSQDRVNEKLFF.

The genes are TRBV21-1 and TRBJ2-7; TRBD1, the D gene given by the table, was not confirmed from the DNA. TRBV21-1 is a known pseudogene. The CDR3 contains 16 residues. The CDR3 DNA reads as TGTGCCAGCAGCACCTACGGGACAGCGGGCTCGTACGAGCAGTACTTC. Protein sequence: CASSTYGTAGSYEQYF.

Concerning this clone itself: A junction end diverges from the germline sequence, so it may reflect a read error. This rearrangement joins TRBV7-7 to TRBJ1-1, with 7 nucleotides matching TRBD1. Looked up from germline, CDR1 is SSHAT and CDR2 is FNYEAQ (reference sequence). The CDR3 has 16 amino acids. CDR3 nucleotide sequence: TGTGCTAGCAGCTCGGAGCGGGACAGCAGGAACACTGAAGCTTTCTTT. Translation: CASSSERDSRNTEAFF.

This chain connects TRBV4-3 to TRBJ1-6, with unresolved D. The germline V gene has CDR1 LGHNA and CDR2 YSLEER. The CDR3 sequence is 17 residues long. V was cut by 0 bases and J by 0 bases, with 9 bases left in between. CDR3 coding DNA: TGCGCCAGCAGCCAAGATGTTAGTAGCTCCTATAATTCACCCCTCCACTTT. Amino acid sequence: CASSQDVSSSYNSPLHF.

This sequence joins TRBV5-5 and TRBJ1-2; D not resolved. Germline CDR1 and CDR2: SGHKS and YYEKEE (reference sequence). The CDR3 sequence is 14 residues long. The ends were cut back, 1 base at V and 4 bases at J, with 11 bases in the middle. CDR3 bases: TGTGCCAGCAGCTTGAGAGCTACCATCTATGGCTACACCTTC. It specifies CASSLRATIYGYTF.

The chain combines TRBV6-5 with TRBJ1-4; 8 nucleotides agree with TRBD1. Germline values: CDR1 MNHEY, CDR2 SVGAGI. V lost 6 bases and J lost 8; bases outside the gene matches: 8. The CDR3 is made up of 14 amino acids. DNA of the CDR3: TGTGCCAGCAGCCGGCAGGGGGCGGGGGAAAAACTGTTTTTT. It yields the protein CASSRQGAGEKLFF.

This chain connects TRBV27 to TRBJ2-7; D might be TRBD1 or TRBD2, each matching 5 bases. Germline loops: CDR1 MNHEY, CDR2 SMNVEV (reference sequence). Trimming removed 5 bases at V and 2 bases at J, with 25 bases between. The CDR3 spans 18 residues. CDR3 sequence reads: CASSTLIQVGPVAYEQYF. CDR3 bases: TGTGCCAGCAGTACCTTAATTCAAGTGGGACCAGTAGCCTACGAGCAGTACTTC.

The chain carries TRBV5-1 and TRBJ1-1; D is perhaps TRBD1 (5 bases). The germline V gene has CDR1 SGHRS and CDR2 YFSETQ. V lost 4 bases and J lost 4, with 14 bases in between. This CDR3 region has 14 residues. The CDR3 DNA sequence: TGCGCCAGCAGCGGGGGTTTAGGAGTCACTGAAGCTTTCTTT. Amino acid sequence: CASSGGLGVTEAFF.

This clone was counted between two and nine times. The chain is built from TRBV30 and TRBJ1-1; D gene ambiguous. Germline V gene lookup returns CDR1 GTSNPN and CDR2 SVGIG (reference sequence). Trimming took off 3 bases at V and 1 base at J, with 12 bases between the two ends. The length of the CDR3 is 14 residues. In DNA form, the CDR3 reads TGTGCCTGGAGGGCTCTCCTAAGGAACACTGAAGCTTTCTTT. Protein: CAWRALLRNTEAFF.

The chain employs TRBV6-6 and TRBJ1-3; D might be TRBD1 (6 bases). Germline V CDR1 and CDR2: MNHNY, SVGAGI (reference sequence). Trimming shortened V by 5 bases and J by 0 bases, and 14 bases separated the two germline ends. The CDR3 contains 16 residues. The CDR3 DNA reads TGTGCCAGCAGTCGGGACACTACTTTCTCTGGAAACACCATATATTTT. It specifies CASSRDTTFSGNTIYF.

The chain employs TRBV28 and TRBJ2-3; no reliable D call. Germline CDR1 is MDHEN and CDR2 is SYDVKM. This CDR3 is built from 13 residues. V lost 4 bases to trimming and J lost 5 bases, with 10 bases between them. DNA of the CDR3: TGTGCCAGCAGTTCTACAGTCCAAGATACGCAGTATTTT. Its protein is CASSSTVQDTQYF.

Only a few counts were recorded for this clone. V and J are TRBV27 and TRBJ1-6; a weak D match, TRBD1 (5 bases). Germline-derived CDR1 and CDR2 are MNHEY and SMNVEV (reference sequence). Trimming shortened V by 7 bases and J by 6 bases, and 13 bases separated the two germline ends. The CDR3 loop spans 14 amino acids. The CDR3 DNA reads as TGTGCCAGCACTTACGACAGAGCTAATTCACCCCTCCACTTT. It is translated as CASTYDRANSPLHF.

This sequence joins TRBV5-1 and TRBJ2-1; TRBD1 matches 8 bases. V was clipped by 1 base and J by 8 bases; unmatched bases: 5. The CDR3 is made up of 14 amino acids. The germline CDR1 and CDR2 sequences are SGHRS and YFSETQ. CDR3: CASSLSGQGHEQFF. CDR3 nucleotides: TGCGCCAGCAGCTTGTCCGGACAGGGCCATGAGCAGTTCTTC. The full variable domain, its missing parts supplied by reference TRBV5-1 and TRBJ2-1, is KAGVTQTPRYLIKTRGQQVTLSCSPISGHRSVSWYQQTPGQGLQFLFEYFSETQRNKGNFPGRFSGRQFSNSRSEMNVSTLELGDSALYLCASSLSGQGHEQFFGPGTRLTVL.

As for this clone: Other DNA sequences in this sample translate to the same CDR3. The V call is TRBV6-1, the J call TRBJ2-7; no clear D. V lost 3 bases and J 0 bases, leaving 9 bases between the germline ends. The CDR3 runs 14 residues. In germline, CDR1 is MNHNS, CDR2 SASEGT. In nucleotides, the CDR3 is TGTGCCAGCAGTGAGAGGACCGGCTCCTACGAGCAGTACTTC. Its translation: CASSERTGSYEQYF.

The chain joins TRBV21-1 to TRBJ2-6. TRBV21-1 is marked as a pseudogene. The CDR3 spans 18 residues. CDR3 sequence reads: CASSRSPRGYSGANVLTF. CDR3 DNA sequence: TGTGCCAGCAGCAGGAGTCCGAGGGGATACTCTGGGGCCAACGTCCTGACTTTC.

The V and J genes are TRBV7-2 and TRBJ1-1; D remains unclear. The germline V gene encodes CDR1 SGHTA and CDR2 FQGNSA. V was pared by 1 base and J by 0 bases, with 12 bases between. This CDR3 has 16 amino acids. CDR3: CASSLDNRHLNTEAFF. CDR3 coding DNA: TGTGCCAGCAGCTTAGATAACCGGCACCTGAACACTGAAGCTTTCTTT.

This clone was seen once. CDR3 region: CSVGYGGGETQYF. CDR3 nucleotides: TGCAGCGTTGGTTATGGCGGGGGGGAGACCCAGTACTTC. The rearrangement uses TRBV29-1 and TRBJ2-5; 8 bases line up with TRBD2. With 4 bases clipped from V and 5 bases from J, the junction kept 6 bases outside the gene matches. The germline gives CDR1 SQVTM, CDR2 ANQGSEA. The CDR3 totals 13 residues.

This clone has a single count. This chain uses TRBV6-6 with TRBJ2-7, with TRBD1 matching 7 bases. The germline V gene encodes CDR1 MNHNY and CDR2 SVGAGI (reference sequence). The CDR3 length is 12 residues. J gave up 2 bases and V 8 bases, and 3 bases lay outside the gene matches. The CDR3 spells CASQGDPYEQYF. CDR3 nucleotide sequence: TGTGCCAGCCAGGGGGACCCCTACGAGCAGTACTTC.

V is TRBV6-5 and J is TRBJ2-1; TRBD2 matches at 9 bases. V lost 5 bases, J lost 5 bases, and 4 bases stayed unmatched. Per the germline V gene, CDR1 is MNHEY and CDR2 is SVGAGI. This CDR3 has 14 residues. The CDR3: CASSRSGSHNEQFF. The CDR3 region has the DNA TGTGCCAGCAGTCGTAGCGGGAGCCACAATGAGCAGTTCTTC.

This CDR3 reads CATRGTGINEQYF. CDR3 in DNA: TGTGCCACCAGGGGGACAGGGATAAACGAGCAGTACTTC. The chain employs TRBV6-1 and TRBJ2-7, with 9 bases identical to TRBD1. CDR3 length: 13 residues. Losses at the gene ends were 10 bases for V and 5 bases for J; bases not matched to a gene: 9. CDR1 MNHNS and CDR2 SASEGT come from the germline V gene.

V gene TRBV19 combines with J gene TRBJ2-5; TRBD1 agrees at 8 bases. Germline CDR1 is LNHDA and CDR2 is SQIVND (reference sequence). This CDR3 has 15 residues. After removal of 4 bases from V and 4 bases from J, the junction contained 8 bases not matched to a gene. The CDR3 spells CASSSGQGLGETQYF. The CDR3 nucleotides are TGTGCCAGTAGTAGCGGACAGGGTCTGGGAGAGACCCAGTACTTC. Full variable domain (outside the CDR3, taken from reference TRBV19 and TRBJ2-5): DGGITQSPKYLFRKEGQNVTLSCEQNLNHDAMYWYRQDPGQGLRLIYYSQIVNDFQKGDIAEGYSVSREKKESFPLTVTSAQKNPTAFYLCASSSGQGLGETQYFGPGTRLLVL.

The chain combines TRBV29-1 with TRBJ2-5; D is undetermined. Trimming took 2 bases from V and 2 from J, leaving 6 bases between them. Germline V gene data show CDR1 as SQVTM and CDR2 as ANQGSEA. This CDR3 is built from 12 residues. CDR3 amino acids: CSVESGQETQYF. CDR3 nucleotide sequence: TGCAGCGTTGAAAGTGGGCAAGAGACCCAGTACTTC.

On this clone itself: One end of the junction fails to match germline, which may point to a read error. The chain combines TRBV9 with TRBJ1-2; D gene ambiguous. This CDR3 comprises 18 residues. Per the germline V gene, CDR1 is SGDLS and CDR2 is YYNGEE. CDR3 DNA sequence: TGTGCCAGCAGCGTAGACCTCGGTTATGGAATGGGAGATTATGGCTACATCTTC. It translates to CASSVDLGYGMGDYGYIF. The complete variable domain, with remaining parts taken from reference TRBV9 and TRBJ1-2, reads DSGVTQTPKHLITATGQRVTLRCSPRSGDLSVYWYQQSLDQGLQFLIQYYNGEERAKGNILERFSAQQFPDLHSELNLSSLELGDSALYFCASSVDLGYGMGDYGYIFGSGTRLTVV.

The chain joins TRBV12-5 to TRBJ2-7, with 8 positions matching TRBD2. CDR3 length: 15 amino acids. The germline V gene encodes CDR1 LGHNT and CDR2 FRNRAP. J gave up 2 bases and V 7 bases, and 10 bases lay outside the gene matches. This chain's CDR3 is CASAPAAGGAYEQYF. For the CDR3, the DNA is TGTGCTAGTGCCCCCGCAGCCGGGGGGGCCTACGAGCAGTACTTC.

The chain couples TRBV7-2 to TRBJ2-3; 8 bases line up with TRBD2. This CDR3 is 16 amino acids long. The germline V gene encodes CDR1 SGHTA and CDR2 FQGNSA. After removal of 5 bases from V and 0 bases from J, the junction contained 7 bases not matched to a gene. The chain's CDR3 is CASSPGGRTSTDTQYF. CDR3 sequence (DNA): TGTGCCAGCAGCCCCGGCGGGAGGACTAGCACAGATACGCAGTATTTT. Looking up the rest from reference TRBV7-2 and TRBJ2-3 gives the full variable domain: GAGVSQSPSNKVTEKGKDVELRCDPISGHTALYWYRQSLGQGLEFLIYFQGNSAPDKSGLPSDRFSAERTGGSVSTLTIQRTQQEDSAVYLCASSPGGRTSTDTQYFGPGTRLTVL.

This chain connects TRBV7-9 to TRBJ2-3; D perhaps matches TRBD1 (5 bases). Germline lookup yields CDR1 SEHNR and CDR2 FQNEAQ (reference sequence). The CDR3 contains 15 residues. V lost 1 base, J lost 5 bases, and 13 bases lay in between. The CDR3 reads CASSLEGSGIDTQYF. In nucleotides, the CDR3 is TGTGCCAGCAGCTTAGAGGGCTCAGGGATAGATACGCAGTATTTT.

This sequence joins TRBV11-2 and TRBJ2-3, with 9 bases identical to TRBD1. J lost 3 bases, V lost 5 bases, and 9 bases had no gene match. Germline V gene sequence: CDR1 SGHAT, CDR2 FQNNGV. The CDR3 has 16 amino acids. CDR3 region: CASSPIRTGETDTQYF. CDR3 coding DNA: TGTGCCAGCAGCCCCATTAGGACAGGGGAGACAGATACGCAGTATTTT. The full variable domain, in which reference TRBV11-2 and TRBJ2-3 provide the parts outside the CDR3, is EAGVAQSPRYKIIEKRQSVAFWCNPISGHATLYWYQQILGQGPKLLIQFQNNGVVDDSQLPKDRFSAERLKGVDSTLKIQPAKLEDSAVYLCASSPIRTGETDTQYFGPGTRLTVL.

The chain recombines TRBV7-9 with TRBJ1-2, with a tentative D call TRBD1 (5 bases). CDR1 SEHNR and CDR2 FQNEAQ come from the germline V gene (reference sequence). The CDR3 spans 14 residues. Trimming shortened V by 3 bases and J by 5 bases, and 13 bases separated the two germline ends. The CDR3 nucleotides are TGTGCCAGCAGCTTCGACGGGGGTATATATGGCTACACCTTC. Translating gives CASSFDGGIYGYTF.